This entry features one TCR beta chain sequence. As yet, its antigen is unknown. This record belongs to a study of blood T cells in healthy people across ages. General observations from the study: Percentage of naive T cells showed a strong correlation with TCR beta diversity. In older individuals, TCR beta diversity per million T cells was lower, falling roughly linearly with age.

The CDR3 is 16 amino acids. Germline-derived CDR1 and CDR2 are MNHNY and SVGAGI (reference sequence). V lost 4 bases and J 3 bases, leaving 16 bases between the germline ends. For the second PCR, which ran for about 7 to 11 cycles, a sample-barcoded 5' primer and a J-beta primer mix were used. Tags on each cDNA molecule came from a template-switch adaptor with 12 random nucleotides. TCRdb re-called the 5' RACE reads through MiXCR, storing one row per CDR3 protein. Of hundreds of thousands of distinct CDR3 sequences detected, less than 60% appear once; the ten largest clones hold under 30%. This receptor was obtained from an elderly man in good health. The chain joins TRBV6-6 to TRBJ1-3; TRBD1 is a possible D gene (6 bases). Sequencing input: blood. In DNA, the CDR3 is TGTGCCAGCAGTTTGGGGCCCGGGACAAGTGGAAACACCATATATTTT. This sequence encodes CASSLGPGTSGNTIYF.